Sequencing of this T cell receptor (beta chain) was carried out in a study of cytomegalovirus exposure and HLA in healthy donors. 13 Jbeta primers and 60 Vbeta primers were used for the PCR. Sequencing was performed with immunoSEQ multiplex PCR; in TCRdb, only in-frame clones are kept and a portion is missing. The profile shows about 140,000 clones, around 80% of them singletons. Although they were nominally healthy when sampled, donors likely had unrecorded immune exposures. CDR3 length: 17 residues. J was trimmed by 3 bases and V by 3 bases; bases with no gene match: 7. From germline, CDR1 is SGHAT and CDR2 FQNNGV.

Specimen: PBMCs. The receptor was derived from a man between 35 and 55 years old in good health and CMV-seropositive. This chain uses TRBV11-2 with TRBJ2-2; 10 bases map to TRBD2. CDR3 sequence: CASSLSIAGGHTGELFF. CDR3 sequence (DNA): TGTGCCAGCAGCTTGTCTATAGCGGGAGGTCACACCGGGGAGCTGTTTTTT.